This T cell receptor (beta chain) comes out of a study of blood T cell repertoires in COVID-19. Study at large: Both acute and convalescent COVID-19 samples were obtained from the United States, Italy and Spain.

This CDR3 region has 15 residues. CDR1 and CDR2 from the germline V gene are SGHNT and YYREEE (reference sequence). V trimming: 0 bases; J trimming: 5 bases; junction bases outside the gene matches: 6. The data were produced by immunoSEQ multiplex PCR, yet TCRdb's version contains in-frame clones alone and is incomplete. The sample contains roughly 90,000 clones, around 85% of which appear only once. This receptor was taken from a human donor in a cohort sampled during active COVID-19. The specimen was peripheral blood. V and J are TRBV5-4 and TRBJ2-7; 9 nucleotides line up with TRBD2. In DNA, the CDR3 is TGTGCCAGCAGCTTGGCCGCGACTAGCGGAGACGAGCAGTACTTC. This sequence encodes CASSLAATSGDEQYF.